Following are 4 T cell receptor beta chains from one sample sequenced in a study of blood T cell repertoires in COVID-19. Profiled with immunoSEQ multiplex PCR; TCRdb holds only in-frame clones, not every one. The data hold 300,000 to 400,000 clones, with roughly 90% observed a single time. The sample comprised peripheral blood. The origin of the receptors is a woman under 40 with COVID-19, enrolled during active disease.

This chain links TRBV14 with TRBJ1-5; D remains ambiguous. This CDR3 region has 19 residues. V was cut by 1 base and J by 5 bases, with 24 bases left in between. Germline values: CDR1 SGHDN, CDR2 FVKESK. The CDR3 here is CASSQADHLRRSFDQPQHF. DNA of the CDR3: TGTGCCAGCAGCCAAGCGGACCATTTAAGGAGGTCTTTCGATCAGCCCCAGCATTTT.

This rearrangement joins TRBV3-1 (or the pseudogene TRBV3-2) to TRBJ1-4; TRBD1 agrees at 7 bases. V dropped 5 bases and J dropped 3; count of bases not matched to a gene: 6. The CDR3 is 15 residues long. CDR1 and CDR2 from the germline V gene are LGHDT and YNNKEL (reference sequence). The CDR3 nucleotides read TGTGCCAGCAGCTCAAGGGGGCGCGCTAATGAAAAACTGTTTTTT. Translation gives CASSSRGRANEKLFF.

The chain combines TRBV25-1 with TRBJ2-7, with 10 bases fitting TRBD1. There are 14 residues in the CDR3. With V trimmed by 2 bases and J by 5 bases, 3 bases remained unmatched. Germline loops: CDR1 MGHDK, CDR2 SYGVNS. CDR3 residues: CASSEEDRGDEQYF. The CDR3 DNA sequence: TGTGCCAGCAGTGAAGAGGACAGGGGGGACGAGCAGTACTTC.

CDR3 sequence reads: CASSLGGLEETQYF. The CDR3 coding sequence is TGCGCCAGCAGTTTAGGGGGACTAGAAGAGACCCAGTACTTC. The chain joins TRBV5-1 to TRBJ2-5; 8 bases are shared with TRBD2. V was clipped by 5 bases and J by 3 bases; unmatched bases: 6. This CDR3 is built from 14 residues. Germline lookup yields CDR1 SGHRS and CDR2 YFSETQ.